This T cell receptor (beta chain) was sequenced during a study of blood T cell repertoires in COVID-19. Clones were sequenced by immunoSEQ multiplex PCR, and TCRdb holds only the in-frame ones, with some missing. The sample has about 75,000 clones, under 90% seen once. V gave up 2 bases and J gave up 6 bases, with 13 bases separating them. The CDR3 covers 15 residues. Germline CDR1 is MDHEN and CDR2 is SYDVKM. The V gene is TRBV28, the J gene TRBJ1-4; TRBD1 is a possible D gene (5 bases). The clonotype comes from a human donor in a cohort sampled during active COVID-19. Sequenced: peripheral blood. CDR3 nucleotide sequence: TGTGCCAGCAGTTTAAAGGGGAACGGAGATGAAAAACTGTTTTTT. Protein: CASSLKGNGDEKLFF.